Listed here are 9 T cell receptor beta chains from one sample, sequenced in a study of CD8 T cells in Susac syndrome. Random hexamers primed reverse transcription of about 0.45 to 1 ug RNA. Each CDR3 protein gets one entry after TCRdb re-called the immunoSEQ multiplex PCR reads with MiXCR. The sample shows some 300,000 distinct CDR3 sequences, over 75% of them seen only once. The sample was CD8+ T cells from PBMCs. These receptor sequences come from a human donor with multiple sclerosis.

The V call is TRBV11-2, the J call TRBJ2-1; 8 bases are shared with TRBD2. The V segment lost 1 base and the J segment 2 bases; nucleotides outside the gene matches: 7. Germline CDR1 reads SGHAT; CDR2 reads FQNNGV. The CDR3 runs 17 residues. The CDR3 spells CASSLGPAGVPYNEQFF. The CDR3, as DNA: TGTGCCAGCAGCTTAGGCCCAGCGGGAGTCCCCTACAATGAGCAGTTCTTC.

The V and J genes are TRBV4-3 and TRBJ2-1; weak D call: TRBD2 (7 bases). CDR1 and CDR2 from the germline V gene are LGHNA and YSLEER. The V end was cut by 2 bases, the J end by 5 bases, with 16 bases between. The CDR3 sequence is 16 residues long. The CDR3 reads CASSQRTGGPNNEQFF. The DNA for the CDR3 is TGCGCCAGCAGCCAACGTACCGGGGGGCCGAACAATGAGCAGTTCTTC.

This chain links TRBV20-1 with TRBJ2-5, with D hard to call. This CDR3 spans 14 amino acids. CDR1 is DFQATT and CDR2 is SNEGSKA in the germline V gene (reference sequence). V was shortened by 1 base and J by 0 bases, with 9 bases between the two germline ends. The DNA for the CDR3 is TGCAGTGCTAGAGCCGACAAGTACCAAGAGACCCAGTACTTC. Protein sequence: CSARADKYQETQYF.

V is TRBV28 and J is TRBJ2-7; tentative D call: TRBD1 (6 bases). CDR3 length: 15 residues. Trimming cost V 2 bases and J 0 bases, with 11 bases left between them. Germline V gives CDR1 MDHEN, CDR2 SYDVKM. CDR3 region: CASSLAGAISYEQYF. The CDR3 DNA is TGTGCCAGCAGTTTAGCAGGGGCAATCTCCTACGAGCAGTACTTC.

The J gene is TRBJ2-3, the V gene TRBV10-3; no clear D. CDR1 is ENHRY, CDR2 SYGVKD, per germline. The length of the CDR3 is 12 residues. The V end lost 4 bases, the J end lost 9 bases, and 11 bases lay between the germline ends. The CDR3 sequence is CAISVTLGTQYF. CDR3 in DNA: TGTGCCATCAGTGTCACTCTCGGCACGCAGTATTTT.

This sequence joins TRBV19 and TRBJ2-2; D might be TRBD2 (5 bases). Trimming cost V 7 bases and J 5 bases, with 14 bases left between them. Germline V gene lookup returns CDR1 LNHDA and CDR2 SQIVND (reference sequence). The length of the CDR3 is 14 residues. CDR3 protein: CASTPLTGTGELFF. In DNA form, the CDR3 reads TGTGCCAGTACCCCCTTAACGGGAACCGGGGAGCTGTTTTTT.

Here the CDR3 reads CSAFRRGNEQFF. The CDR3 DNA reads TGCAGTGCTTTCCGGAGGGGCAATGAGCAGTTCTTC. The rearrangement uses TRBV20-1 and TRBJ2-1, with D perhaps matching TRBD2 (6 bases). Germline-derived CDR1 and CDR2 are DFQATT and SNEGSKA (reference sequence). The germline V and J ends were trimmed by 5 bases and 6 bases, with 11 bases remaining between them. CDR3 size: 12 residues.

The chain couples TRBV20-1 to TRBJ2-7; D gene unclear. The ends were cut back, 0 bases at V and 0 bases at J, with 6 bases in the middle. This CDR3 contains 13 residues. Germline V gene sequence: CDR1 DFQATT, CDR2 SNEGSKA (reference sequence). Here the CDR3 DNA reads TGCAGTGCTAGAGATACAGACTCCTACGAGCAGTACTTC. Translating gives CSARDTDSYEQYF.

The chain recombines TRBV6-2 or TRBV6-3 with TRBJ2-7; 10 nucleotides line up with TRBD2. The CDR3 is 15 amino acids. Germline lookup yields CDR1 MNHEY and CDR2 SVGEGT. The V gene end was trimmed by 6 bases and the J gene end by 2 bases; junction bases not matched to a gene: 7. The CDR3 region has the DNA TGTGCCAGCAGAGAGGAGCGGGGGGGCGCCTACGAGCAGTACTTC. This encodes CASREERGGAYEQYF.